Reported below is one T cell receptor (beta chain). This CDR3 spans 15 amino acids. V was trimmed by 0 bases and J by 4 bases, leaving 10 bases between them. Germline V gene lookup returns CDR1 SGDLS and CDR2 YYNGEE. Original data processing: By means of reference gene primer amplification, nucleated cell counts were estimated. Here immunoSEQ multiplex PCR was the method, and the copy in TCRdb shows in-frame clones only, minus some. For V, J and clone size, that table is used; D and trimming come from the DNA. The sample lists approximately 91,000 clones, 76% occurring once. This record comes from a study of blood T cell repertoires in COVID-19. Study details: From the United States, Italy and Spain came samples of acute and convalescent COVID-19.

Sequenced input: peripheral blood. This TCR derives from a man between 65 and 85 years old with acute or convalescent COVID-19. This chain links TRBV9 with TRBJ2-2; tentative D call: TRBD2 (7 bases). CDR3 protein: CASSVGGGATGELFF. CDR3 DNA: TGTGCCAGCAGCGTAGGTGGGGGGGCCACCGGGGAGCTGTTTTTT.